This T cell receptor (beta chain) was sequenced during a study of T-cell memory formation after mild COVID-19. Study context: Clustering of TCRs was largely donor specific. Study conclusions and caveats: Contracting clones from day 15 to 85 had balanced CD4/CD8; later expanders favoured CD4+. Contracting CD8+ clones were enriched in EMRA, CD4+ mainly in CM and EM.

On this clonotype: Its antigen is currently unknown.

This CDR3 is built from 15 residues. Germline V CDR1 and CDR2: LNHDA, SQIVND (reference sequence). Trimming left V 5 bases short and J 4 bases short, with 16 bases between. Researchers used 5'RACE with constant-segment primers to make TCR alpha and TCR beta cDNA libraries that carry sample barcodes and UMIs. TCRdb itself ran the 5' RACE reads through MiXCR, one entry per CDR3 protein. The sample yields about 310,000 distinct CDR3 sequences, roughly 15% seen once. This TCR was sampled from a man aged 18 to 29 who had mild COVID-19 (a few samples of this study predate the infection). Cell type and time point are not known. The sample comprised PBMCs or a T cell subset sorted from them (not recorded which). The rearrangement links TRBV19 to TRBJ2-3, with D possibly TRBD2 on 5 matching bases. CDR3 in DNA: TGTGCCAGTAGTCCCCGGGGTGATCCCCCAGATACGCAGTATTTT. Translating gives CASSPRGDPPDTQYF.